A selection of T cell receptor beta chains follows, all from one sample in a study of CD4 T cells in relation to SARS-CoV-2 and coronaviruses. Method: immunoSEQ multiplex PCR; TCRdb's copy keeps in-frame clones and lacks some. The sample shows about 59,000 clones, 75% to 90% of them seen only once. Sample: memory CD4+ T cells from PBMCs. These receptor sequences come from a human donor in good health. The conserved cysteine and the conserved F or W are not part of the CDR3 here. Part of the rows lack a size; the others show once, few, many or a class for expanded clones.

V | size | CDR3
TRBV9 | . | ASSVSGSPGAETQY
TRBV11-2 | . | ASARGGQGAKDTQY
TRBV15 | . | ATSRGRRGESGANVLT
TRBV5-1 | . | ASSQNVGWGAEAF
TRBV6-2/TRBV6-3 | . | ASSYPLAGVINEQF
TRBV18 | . | ASSPSRGDTQY
TRBV29-1 | . | SATIPGGRSGTYEQY
TRBV15 | . | ATSSLASALYNEQF
TRBV7-3 | . | ASRPDRAGELF
TRBV6-4 | . | ASSVTGYPDTQY
TRBV11-2 | . | ASSLPGGSSYEQY
TRBV28 | . | ASSLLGGKIGDTQY
TRBV2 | . | ASSDGTGGRQPQH
TRBV18 | . | ASSPTRGYEQY
TRBV2 | . | ASSVRGLSYNEQF
TRBV10-2 | . | ASSERYEQY
TRBV13 | . | ASSLVGELSLTDTQY
TRBV5-4 | . | ASSLEGGREQY
TRBV19 | . | ASSTKGLVRYEQY
TRBV2 | . | ASSEQGYSTGELF
TRBV7-2 | . | ASSLVAISYNEQF
TRBV19 | once | ASSIADTQY
TRBV28 | . | ASSLSHGTGPLH
TRBV3-1/TRBV3-2 | few | ASGGGGSGNTIY
TRBV5-8 | . | ASSTKNAGALEQY
TRBV19 | . | ASRKGVSGNTIY
TRBV11-2 | . | ASSGRLFQGARGTGELF
TRBV6-5 | . | ASSSRTSGSTNEQF
TRBV7-2 | . | ASSSRQGLNEKLF
TRBV19 | . | ASSEGSGSAYEQY
TRBV19 | . | ASRTDRIGGYT
TRBV7-6 | few | ASSLSPGGADTQY
TRBV19 | . | ASSRRQGSSGQY
TRBV15 | . | ATSRVRVASGAYNEQF